The subject of this entry is one TCR beta chain. Its target is unknown. CD8 cells regarded as naive lacked CD45RO, were positively chosen for CCR7, and omitted terminally differentiated effector memory CD45RA+ cells. The protocol was immunoSEQ multiplex PCR, while the TCRdb copy is restricted to in-frame clones and leaves out a portion. The repertoire holds hundreds of thousands of clones, with 98% as singletons. The trim removed 3 bases at V and 8 bases at J, leaving 10 bases unmatched. CDR1 and CDR2 (germline): MNHNS, SASEGT. This CDR3 is 15 amino acids long. The data were taken from a study of shared clonotypes between healthy human individuals. Study details: In total, the donors were two women and a few men aged 18 to 49. Study-level points and caveats: Clonotypes which were not shared had lower generation probabilities than clonotypes that all four donors shared. Clonotypes that were shared across a handful of donors made up roughly 5% of naive CD4 clonotypes.

The TCR sequence derives from a man aged 30 to 45 in good health. Sequencing was performed on naive CD8+ T cells sorted from blood. This chain uses TRBV6-1 with TRBJ2-1, with 7 bases lining up with TRBD2. The CDR3 loop reads CASSEEGTNFDEQFF. The CDR3 nucleotides are TGTGCCAGCAGTGAGGAGGGGACTAATTTCGATGAGCAGTTCTTC.